This TCR beta chain was observed in a study of blood T cell dynamics during melanoma immunotherapy. Overall study context: First-line therapy was either pembrolizumab or nivolumab with ipilimumab for metastatic melanoma.

TCRdb's copy holds only in-frame clones and misses some; the assay was immunoSEQ multiplex PCR. The table records under 2,000 clones, 65% to 85% of them present only once. Described time point: pre-treatment baseline. Blood was drawn before treatment and at week 3 after checkpoint blockade. Apart from two fast progressors, RECIST 1.1 response was judged 12 weeks post-infusion. Note on this clone: Its target is unknown.

Trimming shortened V by 5 bases and J by 2 bases, and 12 bases separated the two germline ends. The CDR3 has 14 residues. CDR1 and CDR2 (germline): SQVTM, ANQGSEA. Findings of the study overall: It remained unknown if the driving T cell clones were melanoma-specific.

The chain recombines TRBV29-1 with TRBJ2-2; D remains unclear. Sequences were derived from blood, sampled from a patient treated with checkpoint blockade. This clonotype originated in a human donor with melanoma. The CDR3 here is CSVLTETNTGELFF. CDR3 coding DNA: TGCAGCGTTCTGACCGAGACAAACACCGGGGAGCTGTTTTTT.